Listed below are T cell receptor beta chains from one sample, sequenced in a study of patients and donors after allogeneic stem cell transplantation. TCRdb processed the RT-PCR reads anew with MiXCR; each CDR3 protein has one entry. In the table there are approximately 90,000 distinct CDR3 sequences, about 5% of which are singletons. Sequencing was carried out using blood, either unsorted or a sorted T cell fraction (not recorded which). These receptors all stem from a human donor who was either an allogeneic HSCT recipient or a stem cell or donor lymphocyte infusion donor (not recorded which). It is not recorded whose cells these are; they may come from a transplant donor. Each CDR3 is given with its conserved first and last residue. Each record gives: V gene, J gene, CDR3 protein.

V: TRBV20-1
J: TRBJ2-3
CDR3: CSAIPLSGTGRADTQYF

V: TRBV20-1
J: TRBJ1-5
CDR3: CSARSGPPNQPQHF

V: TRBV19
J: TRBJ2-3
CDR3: CASSLGLPDTQYF

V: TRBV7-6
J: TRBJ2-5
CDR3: CASSLGGQIQETQYF

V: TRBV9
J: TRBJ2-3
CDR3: CASSVASQVDTQYF

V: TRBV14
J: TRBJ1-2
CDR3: CASSPRRAGGYTF

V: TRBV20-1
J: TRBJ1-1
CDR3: CSASSAGYRPEAFF

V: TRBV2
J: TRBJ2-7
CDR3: CASSESTYEQYF

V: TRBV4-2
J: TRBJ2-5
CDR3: CASSQEPPRGCRGQETQYF

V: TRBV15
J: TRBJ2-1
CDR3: CATSRDRLVHNEQFF

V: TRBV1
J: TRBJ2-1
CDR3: CTSSQAPHAGGPTKSSYNEQFF

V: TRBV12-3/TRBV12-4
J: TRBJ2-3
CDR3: CASSPDRPDTQYF

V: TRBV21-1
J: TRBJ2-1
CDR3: CASSKGGSFYNEQFF

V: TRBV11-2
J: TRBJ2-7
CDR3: CASSSPGLAGSLEQYF

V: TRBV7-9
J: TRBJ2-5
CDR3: CASSQTLGQASIF

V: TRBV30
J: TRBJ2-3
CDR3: CAWGGPSSTDTQYF

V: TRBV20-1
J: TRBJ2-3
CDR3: CSAKRLAGGGTDTQYF

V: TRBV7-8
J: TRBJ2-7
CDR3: CASSLAGTGLMISEQYF

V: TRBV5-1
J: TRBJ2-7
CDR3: CASSLGRQQQYF

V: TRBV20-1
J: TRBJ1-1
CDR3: CSARGGGASGNTEAFF

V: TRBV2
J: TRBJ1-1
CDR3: CASTREFMNTEAFF

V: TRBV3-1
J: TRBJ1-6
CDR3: CASSQRGGSPLHF

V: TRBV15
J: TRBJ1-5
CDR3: CATSKGPDQPQHF

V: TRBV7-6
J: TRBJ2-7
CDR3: CASSLATGTGTYEQYF